The rows below give T cell receptor beta chains drawn from one sample of a study of STAT5B mutations in CD4+ large granular lymphocyte leukemia. The data were produced by immunoSEQ multiplex PCR, yet TCRdb's version contains in-frame clones alone and is incomplete. The profile shows tens of thousands of clones, under 80% of them singletons. Specimen: CD4+ T cells from blood buffy coats. The receptor set was obtained from a human donor in good health. CDR3s include the opening cysteine and the closing phenylalanine or tryptophan. A D gene is named only where the DNA matches it firmly. A clone size is listed for some rows: how often the clone was seen (once, few, many), or a class if it is expanded.

cdr3_length,clone_size,j_call,d_call,v_call,cdr3_nt,cdr3_aa
13,few,TRBJ2-2,.,TRBV19,TGTGCCAGTAAGAGCGGGAACACCGGGGAGCTGTTTTTT,CASKSGNTGELFF
16,.,TRBJ1-1,TRBD1,TRBV4-2,TGTGCCAGCAGCTCAAGACCGGGACAGGGGTACACTGAAGCTTTCTTT,CASSSRPGQGYTEAFF
15,.,TRBJ2-5,.,TRBV5-1,TGCGCCAGCAGCTTGGGACAGGGCGGGGAAGAGACCCAGTACTTC,CASSLGQGGEETQYF
12,.,TRBJ1-2,.,TRBV29-1,TGCAGCGTTGAACCAGGGAGGGCTGCCTACACCTTC,CSVEPGRAAYTF
18,few,TRBJ2-1,TRBD2,TRBV9,TGTGCCAGCAGCGTGGGTAGCGGGAGAGGGAGCTCCTACAATGAGCAGTTCTTC,CASSVGSGRGSSYNEQFF
13,.,TRBJ2-3,.,TRBV7-9,TGTGCCAGCAGCTCAGAGGGGGGCGGTACGCAGTATTTT,CASSSEGGGTQYF
16,.,TRBJ1-2,TRBD1,TRBV18,TGTGCCAGCTCACCACGACAGGGAGCAACTAACTATGGCTACACCTTC,CASSPRQGATNYGYTF
15,.,TRBJ2-7,TRBD2,TRBV27,TGTGCCAGCAGTTCATGGACTAGCGGGAGAGAGGAGCAGTACTTC,CASSSWTSGREEQYF
13,.,TRBJ2-3,.,TRBV2,TGTGCCAGCCAGGGGTTCTTCACAGATACGCAGTATTTT,CASQGFFTDTQYF
14,.,TRBJ2-7,.,TRBV11-2,TGTGCCAGCAGCCCCTACGGGATCTCCTACGAGCAGTACTTC,CASSPYGISYEQYF
14,.,TRBJ1-5,.,TRBV7-2,TGTGCCAGCAGGAGACCGGGTAGCAATCAGCCCCAGCATTTT,CASRRPGSNQPQHF
14,.,TRBJ2-3,.,TRBV7-3,TGTGCCAGCAGCTTAACTAGCGGACAAGCTACGCAGTATTTT,CASSLTSGQATQYF
11,.,TRBJ1-2,TRBD1,TRBV7-9,TGTGCCCTTGGGACAGTTTATGGCTACACCTTC,CALGTVYGYTF
15,.,TRBJ2-5,TRBD2,TRBV9,TGTGCCAGCAGCCCCGGGACTAGCGGTTTAAAGACCCAGTACTTC,CASSPGTSGLKTQYF
15,.,TRBJ2-3,.,TRBV7-2,TGTGCCAGCAGCTTACAATCGGGGAGCACAGATACGCAGTATTTT,CASSLQSGSTDTQYF
16,once,TRBJ2-5,TRBD1,TRBV7-2,TGTGCCAGCAGGACAGGGAACAGGGGGGTTGGAGAGACCCAGTACTTC,CASRTGNRGVGETQYF
14,few,TRBJ1-1,.,TRBV5-6,TGTGCCAGCAGCTTCGTACTGATGAACACTGAAGCTTTCTTT,CASSFVLMNTEAFF
15,.,TRBJ2-3,.,TRBV6-5,TGTGCCAGCAGTTACTCGTGGGTTGGCACAGATACGCAGTATTTT,CASSYSWVGTDTQYF
13,.,TRBJ2-7,TRBD1,TRBV28,TGTGCCAGCAGTCTTCGACAGGGCTACGAGCAGTACTTC,CASSLRQGYEQYF
13,.,TRBJ2-6,.,TRBV30,TGTGCCTGGAGTAAAACCGGGGCCAACGTCCTGACTTTC,CAWSKTGANVLTF
16,.,TRBJ1-1,.,TRBV6-6,TGTGCCAGCAGTTACCCCCATGGAGCGTGGGACACTGAAGCTTTCTTT,CASSYPHGAWDTEAFF
16,.,TRBJ1-1,TRBD1,TRBV5-1,TGCGCCAGCAGCTTGCTGCAGGGACAGGGGAACACTGAAGCTTTCTTT,CASSLLQGQGNTEAFF
13,.,TRBJ2-7,TRBD1,TRBV28,TGTGCCAGCAGTCGGGAGACAGGGGTTGAGCAGTACTTC,CASSRETGVEQYF
14,.,TRBJ2-5,.,TRBV28,TGTGCCAGCAGCCCAAGCAGGGCGCAAGAGACCCAGTACTTC,CASSPSRAQETQYF
14,once,TRBJ1-5,.,TRBV7-2,TGTGCCAGCAGCTTGGGGGGGGGTATTCAGCCCCAGCATTTT,CASSLGGGIQPQHF
14,.,TRBJ2-7,.,TRBV5-1,TGCGCCAGCAGCTTGGCTCTCGAAGCCTACGAGCAGTACTTC,CASSLALEAYEQYF